Here is one T cell receptor (beta chain) with its context. The sample belongs to a study of shared clonotypes between healthy human individuals. With 0 bases removed from V and 5 bases from J, the gap between germline ends came to 8 bases. The CDR3 is 14 residues long. Per germline, CDR1 SGDLS and CDR2 YYNGEE. HIV-negative, healthy adults without recent acute infections or vaccinations were the donors. The study used approximately 90 million PBMCs per unsorted sample for genomic DNA. Unsorted PBMC DNA went through sequencing on ten immunoSEQ deep assay plates. As originally analysed: Filtering was not the same, since immunoSEQ gave junction-only sequences without quality scores. Clones were read by immunoSEQ multiplex PCR, and TCRdb kept only the in-frame ones, dropping some. V, J and clone size derive from that table, while D and trimming were established from the DNA sequence. Of about 490,000 clones in the sample, 79% are singletons; the top ten hold more than 10%.

This clonotype was obtained from a woman between 40 and 55 years old in good health. Some clones in this sample may be carry-over from other donors' samples. The rearrangement joins TRBV9 to TRBJ1-4, with no clear D. The specimen was PBMCs. The CDR3 DNA sequence: TGTGCCAGCAGCGTAGTTGAACCGAATGAAAAACTGTTTTTT. Protein: CASSVVEPNEKLFF.